The subject of this entry is one TCR beta chain. Its target is not known. Measured with immunoSEQ multiplex PCR; TCRdb has only the in-frame clones, and not every one. The sample carries thousands of clones, approximately 73% recorded once. This specimen comes from a study of chemoradiotherapy in HPV16-positive cancers. Study information: Candidate HPV-specific T-cell clones and common TCR motifs came from functional assays in two HPV16-positive patients. Notes on the study in general: Candidate HPV-specific clones and E7-related TCR motifs grew in tumor during treatment.

V was shortened by 0 bases and J by 0 bases, with 9 bases between the two germline ends. In germline, CDR1 is MGHRA, CDR2 YSYEKL. The length of the CDR3 is 15 residues. The receptor's source is a human donor with HPV-associated anogenital cancer. Sample collection occurred from a patient who underwent chemoradiotherapy. This chain links TRBV4-1 with TRBJ2-7; D remains ambiguous. The CDR3 sequence is CASSQEGKVSYEQYF. The CDR3 nucleotides are TGCGCCAGCAGCCAAGAAGGCAAGGTCTCCTACGAGCAGTACTTC.